Given below is one T cell receptor beta chain in context. The record originates from a study of control samples from healthy donors and cancer patients. This CDR3 comprises 11 residues. Per the germline V gene, CDR1 is LGHDT and CDR2 is YNNKEL (reference sequence). V lost 7 bases and J lost 8, with 11 bases in between. Data came from immunoSEQ multiplex PCR; TCRdb stores just in-frame clones and leaves some out. The table includes around 17,000 clones, roughly nine tenths detected once. Sequenced material: PBMCs. The chain couples TRBV3-1 (or the pseudogene TRBV3-2) to TRBJ1-1; D not certain. The receptor's source is a man aged 55 to 69 with head and neck cancer. This CDR3 is CASTAGGEAFF. DNA of the CDR3: TGTGCCAGCACCGCCGGAGGCGAAGCTTTCTTT.